The 17 T cell receptor beta chains below were found in one sample sequenced in a study of blood T cell repertoires in COVID-19. Profiled with immunoSEQ multiplex PCR; TCRdb holds only in-frame clones, not every one. The data show 200,000 to 250,000 clones, about 90% seen once. Sequencing used peripheral blood. The receptors were gathered from a man aged 25 to 40 with COVID-19, enrolled during active disease.

The chain joins TRBV9 to TRBJ1-1; D possibly corresponds to TRBD1 (5 bases). The CDR3 contains 14 residues. Trimming cost V 0 bases and J 5 bases, with 11 bases left between them. Per the germline V gene, CDR1 is SGDLS and CDR2 is YYNGEE. This CDR3 reads CASSVGSGGTEAFF. The CDR3 coding sequence is TGTGCCAGCAGCGTAGGTTCGGGGGGGACTGAAGCTTTCTTT.

The chain couples TRBV6-1 to TRBJ1-3, with a tentative D call TRBD1 (5 bases). Germline V gene data show CDR1 as MNHNS and CDR2 as SASEGT. Trimming left V 3 bases short and J 0 bases short, with 15 bases between. This CDR3 has 17 residues. CDR3 DNA: TGTGCCAGCAGTGATCCGACGCGGACAAGCTCTGGAAACACCATATATTTT. Protein product: CASSDPTRTSSGNTIYF.

This chain joins TRBV6-5 and TRBJ1-6, with 8 bases fitting TRBD1. Per the germline V gene, CDR1 is MNHEY and CDR2 is SVGAGI. The V gene end was trimmed by 3 bases and the J gene end by 10 bases; junction bases not matched to a gene: 8. CDR3 size: 15 residues. In nucleotides, the CDR3 is TGTGCCAGCAGTTATGCGACAGGGGCAGGCTCACCCCTCCACTTT. Translating gives CASSYATGAGSPLHF.

The rearrangement joins TRBV7-2 to TRBJ2-2; 10 positions match TRBD2. The CDR3 is 20 amino acids. CDR1 is SGHTA, CDR2 FQGNSA, per germline. Losses at the gene ends were 0 bases for V and 0 bases for J; bases not matched to a gene: 10. The CDR3 is CASSLAGLAETYANTGELFF. The CDR3 DNA sequence: TGTGCCAGCAGCTTAGCCGGACTAGCGGAAACGTATGCGAACACCGGGGAGCTGTTTTTT.

J is TRBJ1-6 and V is TRBV5-6; a weak D match, TRBD1 (6 bases). The ends were cut back, 3 bases at V and 4 bases at J, with 11 bases in the middle. The CDR3 is 15 amino acids. Germline V gene data show CDR1 as SGHDT and CDR2 as YYEEEE. Here the CDR3 reads CASSSAGTYNSPLHF. In nucleotides, the CDR3 is TGTGCCAGCAGCTCTGCCGGGACATATAATTCACCCCTCCACTTT.

The count of this clone is one. V usage is TRBV6-2 or TRBV6-3 and J usage is TRBJ2-7, with TRBD1 matching over 8 bases. This CDR3 has 13 residues. Losses at the gene ends were 6 bases for V and 5 bases for J; bases not matched to a gene: 6. Germline V gene sequence: CDR1 MNHEY, CDR2 SVGEGT. CDR3 sequence: CASSLRTGHEQYF. The CDR3 DNA follows: TGTGCCAGCAGCCTTAGGACAGGGCACGAGCAGTACTTC.

The rearrangement uses TRBV7-9 and TRBJ2-5, with a possible D match to TRBD2 (6 bases). The CDR3 is 16 residues long. Germline CDR1 is SEHNR and CDR2 is FQNEAQ (reference sequence). V gave up 1 base and J gave up 3 bases, with 15 bases separating them. The CDR3 protein is CASSLGLERAKETQYF. CDR3 in DNA: TGTGCCAGCAGCTTAGGATTAGAGCGGGCAAAAGAGACCCAGTACTTC.

The chain is built from TRBV19 and TRBJ2-7, with 8 bases that match TRBD1. The CDR3 contains 15 residues. Germline CDR1 reads LNHDA; CDR2 reads SQIVND (reference sequence). Germline trimming cut 5 bases from V and 0 bases from J; bases unmatched to any gene: 6. Written as DNA, the CDR3 is TGTGCCAGTAGTGAGACAGGGGACACCTCCTACGAGCAGTACTTC. Translating it yields CASSETGDTSYEQYF.

The table lists this clone with a count of one. The chain couples TRBV5-1 to TRBJ1-2; D unclear. The CDR3 has 13 amino acids. V lost 2 bases, J lost 5 bases, and 10 bases lay in between. Germline V gene sequence: CDR1 SGHRS, CDR2 YFSETQ. Here the CDR3 DNA reads TGCGCCAGCAGCTTCGAGGGAGGTTATGGCTACACCTTC. Translation gives CASSFEGGYGYTF.

The rearrangement uses TRBV5-1 and TRBJ2-7; the match to TRBD2 covers 14 bases. The V segment lost 4 bases and the J segment 6 bases; nucleotides outside the gene matches: 3. Germline-derived CDR1 and CDR2 are SGHRS and YFSETQ. This CDR3 has 14 residues. CDR3 bases: TGCGCCAGCAGCACCGGGACTAGCGGGGGCGAGCAGTACTTC. As protein: CASSTGTSGGEQYF.

The chain uses TRBV5-1 and TRBJ2-1; D gene uncertain. V was trimmed by 4 bases and J by 4 bases, leaving 9 bases between them. The CDR3 is made up of 13 amino acids. Germline-derived CDR1 and CDR2 are SGHRS and YFSETQ. CDR3 amino acids: CASSIISYNEQFF. The CDR3 bases are TGCGCCAGCAGCATAATCTCGTACAATGAGCAGTTCTTC.

The rearrangement joins TRBV5-4 to TRBJ1-1; TRBD1 is a possible D gene (6 bases). Germline V gives CDR1 SGHNT, CDR2 YYREEE (reference sequence). The CDR3 runs to 16 residues. Deletions cut 3 bases from V and 1 base from J, with 16 bases between. The CDR3 sequence: CASSSISRDKNTEAFF. The CDR3 bases are TGTGCCAGCAGCTCGATTTCCCGGGACAAGAACACTGAAGCTTTCTTT.

The rearrangement uses TRBV6-2 or TRBV6-3 and TRBJ1-5; 7 bases are shared with TRBD1. The V gene's germline CDR1 is MNHEY and CDR2 SVGEGT. The CDR3 contains 15 residues. V was clipped by 2 bases and J by 5 bases; unmatched bases: 6. The DNA for the CDR3 is TGTGCCAGCAGTTACGACAGGGACGTCGATCAGCCCCAGCATTTT. Translation: CASSYDRDVDQPQHF.

The chain recombines TRBV19 with TRBJ1-6; TRBD1 aligns across 7 bases. Germline lookup yields CDR1 LNHDA and CDR2 SQIVND (reference sequence). This CDR3 has 19 residues. J gave up 3 bases and V 4 bases, and 15 bases lay outside the gene matches. The CDR3 DNA reads TGTGCCAGTAGTAGGCCTCACAGGGGCCCTGAAATCTATAATTCACCCCTCCACTTT. The encoded protein is CASSRPHRGPEIYNSPLHF.

This chain joins TRBV6-2 or TRBV6-3 and TRBJ1-2, with 8 bases matching TRBD1. The CDR3 totals 18 residues. Germline V gives CDR1 MNHEY, CDR2 SVGEGT. V lost 0 bases, J lost 0 bases, and 9 bases stayed unmatched. Here the CDR3 DNA reads TGTGCCAGCAGTTACTCCCGGACAGGGCTGTCGGCTAACTATGGCTACACCTTC. It encodes CASSYSRTGLSANYGYTF.

V is TRBV5-4 and J is TRBJ2-6; 7 bases are shared with TRBD1. Germline V lookup: CDR1 SGHNT, CDR2 YYREEE (reference sequence). V shed 4 bases and J 2 bases; nucleotides not matched to a gene: 12. CDR3 size: 18 residues. CDR3 residues: CASSSRQGRRAGANVLTF. CDR3 sequence (DNA): TGTGCCAGCAGCAGCAGACAGGGCCGTAGGGCTGGGGCCAACGTCCTGACTTTC.

The rearrangement joins TRBV10-3 to TRBJ1-4, with D hard to call. This CDR3 contains 12 residues. Trimming pared 3 bases from V and 10 bases from J, leaving 9 bases between. CDR1 is ENHRY and CDR2 is SYGVKD in the germline V gene. In DNA, the CDR3 is TGTGCCATCAGTGATGGCAATTTAAAACTGTTTTTT. Its protein product is CAISDGNLKLFF.